One and the same sample provided the 8 T cell receptor beta chains below, sequenced in a study of T-cell reconstitution after alpha-beta-depleted transplantation in children. The TCRbeta library was prepared with unique molecular identifiers. TCRdb reanalysed the PCR reads using MiXCR and keeps one entry per CDR3 protein. The table lists over 90,000 distinct CDR3 sequences, roughly 6% of them singletons. Sequences were derived from PBMCs, mostly from graft donor cells, sampled 60 days after TCRalphabeta/CD19-depleted stem cell transplant. These receptors were taken from a female patient aged 2-10 years who had a stem cell transplant for Fanconi anemia, so the T cells may come from the graft donor.

This clonotype was detected only a few times. The genes are TRBV20-1 and TRBJ2-3, with 9 positions matching TRBD1. Germline V lookup: CDR1 DFQATT, CDR2 SNEGSKA (reference sequence). After removal of 0 bases from V and 4 bases from J, the junction contained 8 bases not matched to a gene. The CDR3 consists of 16 residues. CDR3 nucleotide sequence: TGCAGTGCTAGAGATCCAAGGACAGGGGACGCAGATACGCAGTATTTT. Its protein product is CSARDPRTGDADTQYF.

This clonotype has a count of ten or more. The J gene is TRBJ2-1, the V gene TRBV5-1; D remains unclear. Trimming stripped 0 bases from V and 9 bases from J, with 13 bases between. This CDR3 spans 14 amino acids. Germline V gives CDR1 SGHRS, CDR2 YFSETQ. The CDR3 spells CASSLVAEDGEQFF. CDR3 sequence (DNA): TGCGCCAGCAGCTTGGTAGCCGAGGATGGTGAGCAGTTCTTC.

This clonotype was observed at least ten times. The chain recombines TRBV20-1 with TRBJ1-3, with D possibly being TRBD1 (6 bases). Trimming took 0 bases from V and 2 from J, leaving 11 bases between them. Germline CDR1 DFQATT, CDR2 SNEGSKA (reference sequence). The CDR3 spans 15 residues. The CDR3 bases are TGCAGTGCTAGAGATGGGGGGGGCACTGGAAACACCATATATTTT. It specifies CSARDGGGTGNTIYF.

This clonotype was seen only a few times. The chain is built from TRBV27 and TRBJ2-3, with a possible D match to TRBD1 (5 bases). With 4 bases removed from V and 0 bases from J, the gap between germline ends came to 8 bases. The germline gives CDR1 MNHEY, CDR2 SMNVEV (reference sequence). The CDR3 has 14 residues. CDR3 loop: CASSWQGSTDTQYF. The CDR3 nucleotides are TGTGCCAGCAGTTGGCAGGGCAGCACAGATACGCAGTATTTT.

The sample holds a few counts of this clonotype. The rearrangement uses TRBV5-1 and TRBJ2-5; D tentatively reads TRBD1 or TRBD2 (5 bases each). This CDR3 is 15 amino acids long. Trimming took 2 bases from V and 4 from J, leaving 15 bases between them. CDR1 and CDR2 from the germline V gene are SGHRS and YFSETQ. The CDR3 coding sequence is TGCGCCAGCAGCTTAACTATGGGGGAAGGAGAGACCCAGTACTTC. It codes for CASSLTMGEGETQYF.

This clonotype has a handful of counts. The DNA of the CDR3 is TGCGCCAGCAGCTTGGGGATTAGCGGCTCCTACAATGAGCAGTTCTTC. Translation gives CASSLGISGSYNEQFF. The chain couples TRBV5-1 to TRBJ2-1, with a tentative D call TRBD2 (6 bases). This CDR3 is 16 amino acids long. V was trimmed by 0 bases and J by 0 bases, leaving 10 bases between them. Germline CDR1 is SGHRS and CDR2 is YFSETQ.

This clonotype turned up a few times. V and J are TRBV15 and TRBJ2-5, with 11 nucleotides matching TRBD2. Germline V gene data show CDR1 as LNHNV and CDR2 as YYDKDF (reference sequence). The V gene end was trimmed by 0 bases and the J gene end by 0 bases; junction bases not matched to a gene: 6. CDR3 size: 18 residues. DNA for the CDR3: TGTGCCACCAGCAGAGATCTAGCGGGGGGCCTGTACCAAGAGACCCAGTACTTC. Translated: CATSRDLAGGLYQETQYF.

This clonotype appeared a few times. This chain links TRBV9 with TRBJ2-7, with D uncertain. The germline CDR1 and CDR2 sequences are SGDLS and YYNGEE. This CDR3 comprises 14 residues. The germline V and J ends were trimmed by 4 bases and 2 bases, with 13 bases remaining between them. The CDR3 coding sequence is TGTGCCAGCAGCCCGAGGACGGCTGCCTACGAGCAGTACTTC. This encodes CASSPRTAAYEQYF. The full variable domain, rest sourced from reference TRBV9 and TRBJ2-7, is DSGVTQTPKHLITATGQRVTLRCSPRSGDLSVYWYQQSLDQGLQFLIQYYNGEERAKGNILERFSAQQFPDLHSELNLSSLELGDSALYFCASSPRTAAYEQYFGPGTRLTVT.